These 14 T cell receptor beta chains came from one sample sequenced in a study of T cells after yellow fever vaccination. Using its own MiXCR run on the 5' RACE reads, TCRdb lists one record per CDR3 protein. This sample yields 450,000 to 600,000 distinct CDR3 sequences, of which 17% are seen a single time; roughly 17% belongs to the top ten. The input for sequencing was PBMCs, taken 4 to 6 days after the first yellow fever vaccination. These TCRs come from a man between 18 and 29 years old who received the YFV17D yellow fever vaccine.

This clonotype came up a few times. V is TRBV9 and J is TRBJ2-7; D gene ambiguous. Germline CDR1 and CDR2: SGDLS and YYNGEE. V lost 7 bases and J 2 bases, leaving 19 bases between the germline ends. The CDR3 length is 15 residues. CDR3 coding DNA: TGTGCCAGCTCTTTTGGGCCGACGATTGCCTACGAGCAGTACTTC. It encodes CASSFGPTIAYEQYF.

The chain employs TRBV5-1 and TRBJ1-4, with 7 bases lining up with TRBD1. This CDR3 has 15 residues. Germline loops: CDR1 SGHRS, CDR2 YFSETQ. V lost 0 bases, J lost 6 bases, and 5 bases stayed unmatched. The CDR3 spells CASSLDRGWDEKLFF. CDR3 DNA: TGCGCCAGCAGCTTGGACAGGGGTTGGGATGAAAAACTGTTTTTT. Full variable domain (rest looked up from reference TRBV5-1 and TRBJ1-4): KAGVTQTPRYLIKTRGQQVTLSCSPISGHRSVSWYQQTPGQGLQFLFEYFSETQRNKGNFPGRFSGRQFSNSRSEMNVSTLELGDSALYLCASSLDRGWDEKLFFGSGTQLSVL.

The CDR3, as DNA: TGTGCCAGCAGCTTTTACGCCAACTCCTACGAGCAGTACTTC. It translates to CASSFYANSYEQYF. The chain combines TRBV7-6 with TRBJ2-7; D gene unclear. The CDR3 sequence is 14 residues long. Per the germline V gene, CDR1 is SGHVS and CDR2 is FNYEAQ. The ends were cut back, 3 bases at V and 0 bases at J, with 9 bases in the middle. Using reference TRBV7-6 and TRBJ2-7 for the parts outside the CDR3, the full variable domain is GAGVSQSPRYKVTKRGQDVALRCDPISGHVSLYWYRQALGQGPEFLTYFNYEAQQDKSGLPNDRFSAERPEGSISTLTIQRTEQRDSAMYRCASSFYANSYEQYFGPGTRLTVT.

The CDR3 spells CASRLSGELFF. The DNA of the CDR3 is TGTGCCAGCAGACTCTCCGGGGAGCTGTTTTTT. The gene calls are TRBV6-2 or TRBV6-3 and TRBJ2-2, with unresolved D. Germline V CDR1 and CDR2: MNHEY, SVGEGT. V was trimmed by 6 bases and J by 6 bases, leaving 5 bases between them. The CDR3 runs 11 residues.

Only a few counts were recorded for this clonotype. The chain carries TRBV5-1 and TRBJ1-2, with D tentatively TRBD1 (5 bases). Per germline, CDR1 SGHRS and CDR2 YFSETQ. Trimming took off 4 bases at V and 4 bases at J, with 11 bases between the two ends. The length of the CDR3 is 13 residues. The CDR3 sequence is CASSLQDPYGYTF. The CDR3 nucleotides are TGCGCCAGCAGCCTACAGGATCCCTATGGCTACACCTTC. Supplemented by reference TRBV5-1 and TRBJ1-2, the full variable domain reads KAGVTQTPRYLIKTRGQQVTLSCSPISGHRSVSWYQQTPGQGLQFLFEYFSETQRNKGNFPGRFSGRQFSNSRSEMNVSTLELGDSALYLCASSLQDPYGYTFGSGTRLTVV.

This clonotype turned up a few times. V usage is TRBV11-2 and J usage is TRBJ1-6, with D unresolved. Trimming removed 2 bases from V and 6 bases from J, with 11 bases in between. The CDR3 is 15 amino acids. The V gene's germline CDR1 is SGHAT and CDR2 FQNNGV. The CDR3 bases are TGTGCCAGCAGCTTATTTAACAGCCCTAATTCACCCCTCCACTTT. It yields the protein CASSLFNSPNSPLHF.

V usage is TRBV10-2 and J usage is TRBJ1-6, with 8 bases that match TRBD1. The V gene end was trimmed by 8 bases and the J gene end by 2 bases; junction bases not matched to a gene: 5. CDR1 and CDR2 from the germline V gene are WSHSY and SAAADI. The CDR3 is 15 amino acids. CDR3 sequence reads: CASLQGVTYNSPLHF. DNA for the CDR3: TGCGCCAGCCTACAGGGGGTGACCTATAATTCACCCCTCCACTTT.

V usage is TRBV6-5 and J usage is TRBJ2-2; TRBD2 agrees at 12 bases. The CDR3 runs to 18 residues. V shed 3 bases, J shed 6 bases, and the junction held 11 bases outside the gene matches. CDR1 MNHEY and CDR2 SVGAGI come from the germline V gene. CDR3 amino acids: CASSYPGLAGISSGELFF. The CDR3 region has the DNA TGTGCCAGCAGTTATCCTGGACTAGCGGGGATATCCTCCGGGGAGCTGTTTTTT.

The genes are TRBV5-6 and TRBJ1-2; D ambiguous. This CDR3 has 11 residues. The germline V and J ends were trimmed by 4 bases and 6 bases, with 7 bases remaining between them. The germline gives CDR1 SGHDT, CDR2 YYEEEE. The DNA for the CDR3 is TGTGCCAGCAGCGAGACCAATGGCTACACCTTC. This translates into CASSETNGYTF.

This sequence joins TRBV6-2 or TRBV6-3 and TRBJ2-7, with a tentative D call TRBD2 (6 bases). Per germline, CDR1 MNHEY and CDR2 SVGEGT. The CDR3 loop spans 12 amino acids. V was cut by 6 bases and J by 6 bases, with 12 bases left in between. CDR3 loop: CASRRPGVEQYF. The DNA of the CDR3 is TGTGCCAGCAGGCGCCCGGGAGTCGAGCAGTACTTC.

This clonotype was counted only a few times. The chain is built from TRBV9 and TRBJ2-3; D not resolved. This CDR3 comprises 13 residues. Germline lookup yields CDR1 SGDLS and CDR2 YYNGEE. The germline V and J ends were trimmed by 2 bases and 2 bases, with 6 bases remaining between them. CDR3 coding DNA: TGTGCCAGCAGCGTTCCCCCCACAGATACGCAGTATTTT. Protein: CASSVPPTDTQYF.

This rearrangement joins TRBV4-1 to TRBJ2-5; D gene ambiguous. Trimming took off 1 base at V and 2 bases at J, with 14 bases between the two ends. CDR1 and CDR2 (germline): MGHRA, YSYEKL. This CDR3 spans 16 amino acids. The chain's CDR3 is CASSQGWGQWQETQYF. The CDR3 nucleotides read TGCGCCAGCAGCCAAGGATGGGGTCAGTGGCAAGAGACCCAGTACTTC.

The chain carries TRBV5-1 and TRBJ1-1; 9 positions agree with TRBD1. V dropped 0 bases and J dropped 5; count of bases not matched to a gene: 2. CDR3 length: 14 residues. Germline CDR1 reads SGHRS; CDR2 reads YFSETQ. The CDR3 DNA reads TGCGCCAGCAGCTTGGAAGGGACAGGGACTGAAGCTTTCTTT. It is translated as CASSLEGTGTEAFF. Full variable domain (rest looked up from reference TRBV5-1 and TRBJ1-1): KAGVTQTPRYLIKTRGQQVTLSCSPISGHRSVSWYQQTPGQGLQFLFEYFSETQRNKGNFPGRFSGRQFSNSRSEMNVSTLELGDSALYLCASSLEGTGTEAFFGQGTRLTVV.

This clonotype has just a few counts. The J gene is TRBJ1-1, the V gene TRBV15; 7 nucleotides match TRBD1. With V trimmed by 1 base and J by 8 bases, 4 bases remained unmatched. This CDR3 has 13 amino acids. From germline, CDR1 is LNHNV and CDR2 YYDKDF (reference sequence). The CDR3 spells CATSRGAQGEAFF. The CDR3, as DNA: TGTGCCACCAGCAGAGGGGCACAGGGGGAAGCTTTCTTT.